This entry lists 32 T cell receptor beta chains sequenced from one sample in a study of blood T cells in healthy people across ages. Through a sample-barcoded 5' primer and a J-beta primer mix, a second PCR was run for roughly 6 to 12 cycles. One entry per CDR3 protein results from TCRdb running MiXCR on the 5' RACE reads. The table has over a million distinct CDR3 sequences, 40% to 50% seen once; the top ten hold roughly 8.2%. The sequencing input was blood. Source of these receptors: a woman under 30 in good health.

This sequence joins TRBV10-3 and TRBJ2-1, with TRBD1 matching over 7 bases. Germline loops: CDR1 ENHRY, CDR2 SYGVKD. The ends lost 2 bases at V and 0 bases at J; junction bases unmatched: 1. The length of the CDR3 is 15 residues. CDR3 sequence (DNA): TGTGCCATCAGTGAGGGGGACAGCTCCTACAATGAGCAGTTCTTC. Protein product: CAISEGDSSYNEQFF.

The J gene is TRBJ1-1, the V gene TRBV9; D is uncertain. Trimming left V 0 bases short and J 6 bases short, with 21 bases between. CDR3 length: 17 residues. Germline values: CDR1 SGDLS, CDR2 YYNGEE. This CDR3 is CASSVVPSGSERAEAFF. CDR3 nucleotide sequence: TGTGCCAGCAGCGTAGTCCCTTCGGGGAGTGAGAGGGCTGAAGCTTTCTTT. Drawing the rest from reference TRBV9 and TRBJ1-1, the complete variable domain is DSGVTQTPKHLITATGQRVTLRCSPRSGDLSVYWYQQSLDQGLQFLIQYYNGEERAKGNILERFSAQQFPDLHSELNLSSLELGDSALYFCASSVVPSGSERAEAFFGQGTRLTVV.

This chain uses TRBV24-1 with TRBJ2-3; TRBD1 matches at 8 bases. Losses at the gene ends were 3 bases for V and 4 bases for J; bases not matched to a gene: 8. The germline V gene encodes CDR1 KGHDR and CDR2 SFDVKD. The CDR3 extends over 16 amino acids. The CDR3 reads CATSDPGTGSADTQYF. The CDR3 DNA reads TGTGCCACCAGTGATCCCGGGACAGGATCAGCAGATACGCAGTATTTT.

This clonotype showed up just a few times. The V call is TRBV20-1, the J call TRBJ2-5, with D possibly matching TRBD2 (6 bases). CDR3 length equals 15 residues. Germline loops: CDR1 DFQATT, CDR2 SNEGSKA (reference sequence). V lost 0 bases and J lost 2, with 13 bases in between. CDR3 sequence (DNA): TGCAGTGCTAGAGATAGTAGCGGTGTTCAAGAGACCCAGTACTTC. It specifies CSARDSSGVQETQYF.

The CDR3 loop is CASSEDTRSDTQYF. The CDR3 DNA sequence: TGTGCCAGCAGTGAGGACACTCGGTCGGATACGCAGTATTTT. The chain links TRBV6-1 to TRBJ2-3; perhaps TRBD1 as D (5 bases). Trimming took off 3 bases at V and 6 bases at J, with 13 bases between the two ends. Germline values: CDR1 MNHNS, CDR2 SASEGT. CDR3 length equals 14 residues.

This clonotype has a handful of counts. J is TRBJ2-7 and V is TRBV4-1; D ambiguous. Germline lookup yields CDR1 MGHRA and CDR2 YSYEKL. The V gene lost 3 bases and the J gene lost 3 bases, with 15 bases spanning the gap. The CDR3 contains 15 residues. The CDR3: CASSQEFSRDYEQYF. As DNA, the CDR3 is TGCGCCAGCAGCCAGGAGTTCAGCCGAGACTACGAGCAGTACTTC.

The table lists this clonotype with a few counts. V usage is TRBV20-1 and J usage is TRBJ2-1; maybe TRBD2 (5 bases). V shed 0 bases and J shed 10 bases, with 25 bases lying between them. The CDR3 extends over 17 amino acids. Germline V gene sequence: CDR1 DFQATT, CDR2 SNEGSKA (reference sequence). The CDR3 sequence: CSARERTWTSKGSEQFF. The CDR3 bases are TGCAGTGCTAGAGAGAGAACTTGGACTTCCAAGGGCTCCGAGCAGTTCTTC.

This chain connects TRBV9 to TRBJ2-4; TRBD2 aligns across 7 bases. The closer fit of TRBJ2-7 to the DNA end suggests the J call may be wrong. The CDR3 covers 14 residues. Germline CDR1 and CDR2: SGDLS and YYNGEE. CDR3 residues: CASSPKREPYEQYF. CDR3 sequence (DNA): TGTGCCAGCAGCCCGAAGCGGGAACCCTACGAGCAGTACTTC.

This clonotype was seen only a few times. The chain employs TRBV12-3 or TRBV12-4 and TRBJ2-7, with D unresolved. There are 13 residues in the CDR3. V lost 2 bases and J lost 10, with 15 bases in between. CDR3 DNA: TGTGCCAGCAGTTTACTAGGACCCGAGGCTCAGTACTTC. Encoded protein: CASSLLGPEAQYF.

This clonotype was counted ten times or more. J is TRBJ2-1 and V is TRBV5-1; TRBD1 matches 8 bases. This CDR3 spans 15 amino acids. Germline V gene sequence: CDR1 SGHRS, CDR2 YFSETQ. The V gene end was trimmed by 0 bases and the J gene end by 8 bases; junction bases not matched to a gene: 7. CDR3 sequence (DNA): TGCGCCAGCAGCTTGGTGGCAGGGGGCAGCGATGAGCAGTTCTTC. Amino acid sequence: CASSLVAGGSDEQFF.

This clonotype came up a few times. The chain is built from TRBV7-2 and TRBJ2-5; D possibly matches TRBD1 or TRBD2 (5 bases each). CDR1 and CDR2 (germline): SGHTA, FQGNSA. This CDR3 is built from 14 residues. V gave up 2 bases and J gave up 4 bases, with 11 bases separating them. CDR3 sequence: CASSLFRGGETQYF. The CDR3 region has the DNA TGTGCCAGCAGCTTATTTCGGGGCGGAGAGACCCAGTACTTC.

V and J are TRBV14 and TRBJ2-7; TRBD2 aligns across 13 bases. The CDR3 length is 17 residues. Per germline, CDR1 SGHDN and CDR2 FVKESK. V shed 2 bases, J shed 0 bases, and the junction held 4 bases outside the gene matches. The CDR3 region has the DNA TGTGCCAGCAGCCAACCGGGACTAGCGGGGTACTCCTACGAGCAGTACTTC. Residues: CASSQPGLAGYSYEQYF.

This clonotype showed up just a few times. The chain couples TRBV10-3 to TRBJ2-7; 9 bases agree with TRBD2. Per the germline V gene, CDR1 is ENHRY and CDR2 is SYGVKD. Losses at the gene ends were 0 bases for V and 3 bases for J; bases not matched to a gene: 3. This CDR3 comprises 15 residues. In DNA form, the CDR3 reads TGTGCCATCAGTGAGTCAGGACTAGCGATCTACGAGCAGTACTTC. Translated, it gives CAISESGLAIYEQYF.

The chain is built from TRBV12-3 or TRBV12-4 and TRBJ2-1, with 7 bases that match TRBD1. The CDR3 contains 16 residues. The ends lost 5 bases at V and 2 bases at J; junction bases unmatched: 9. The CDR3 sequence is CASSLTQGVAYNEQFF. CDR3 sequence (DNA): TGTGCCAGCAGTCTTACGCAGGGGGTGGCCTACAATGAGCAGTTCTTC.

The chain has TRBV3-1 and TRBJ1-1; 9 nucleotides match TRBD1. This CDR3 contains 15 residues. Unmatched junction bases numbered 4, after V lost 1 base and J lost 4 bases. Germline loops: CDR1 LGHDT, CDR2 YNNKEL (reference sequence). The CDR3 DNA reads as TGTGCCAGCAGCCAAGTGGGACAGGGCGGCACTGAAGCTTTCTTT. It is translated as CASSQVGQGGTEAFF.

This clonotype appeared a few times. CDR3 DNA: TGCGCCAGCAGCTCTAACGGGATGGGAGATACGCAGTATTTT. Translated: CASSSNGMGDTQYF. The V and J genes are TRBV5-1 and TRBJ2-3; the D gene is possibly TRBD2 (5 bases). The CDR3 runs 14 residues. Germline V CDR1 and CDR2: SGHRS, YFSETQ. Trimming stripped 3 bases from V and 5 bases from J, with 13 bases between.

The V and J genes are TRBV5-1 and TRBJ2-7; no firm D call. The germline V and J ends were trimmed by 0 bases and 7 bases, with 17 bases remaining between them. This CDR3 comprises 15 residues. Per the germline V gene, CDR1 is SGHRS and CDR2 is YFSETQ. CDR3 coding DNA: TGCGCCAGCAGCTTGGACAACCTTGGGTCCGATGAGCAGTACTTC. It translates to CASSLDNLGSDEQYF.

This chain connects TRBV12-3 or TRBV12-4 to TRBJ2-1; 9 positions agree with TRBD2. With V trimmed by 3 bases and J by 3 bases, 3 bases remained unmatched. The CDR3 is 15 residues long. As DNA, the CDR3 is TGTGCCAGCAGTTTTTTTAGCGGGAGCTACAATGAGCAGTTCTTC. Translated: CASSFFSGSYNEQFF.

The rearrangement uses TRBV20-1 and TRBJ2-7, with D uncertain. V lost 0 bases, J lost 4 bases, and 10 bases lay in between. The CDR3 runs 13 residues. CDR1 is DFQATT and CDR2 is SNEGSKA in the germline V gene (reference sequence). In nucleotides, the CDR3 is TGCAGTGCTAGAGATCGTAACGGGTACGAGCAGTACTTC. Protein product: CSARDRNGYEQYF.

The genes are TRBV20-1 and TRBJ1-2; D perhaps matches TRBD1 (5 bases). Germline loops: CDR1 DFQATT, CDR2 SNEGSKA (reference sequence). This CDR3 comprises 13 residues. V was trimmed by 3 bases and J by 0 bases, leaving 8 bases between them. The DNA of the CDR3 is TGCAGTGCTAGGGAGGGGCCTAACTATGGCTACACCTTC. Translating gives CSAREGPNYGYTF.

V is TRBV12-3 or TRBV12-4 and J is TRBJ1-1; TRBD1 might be the D (5 bases). The CDR3 covers 15 residues. V was shortened by 5 bases and J by 0 bases, with 13 bases between the two germline ends. The CDR3 here is CASSPRPGVNTEAFF. CDR3 nucleotides: TGTGCCAGCAGTCCCCGGCCGGGGGTGAACACTGAAGCTTTCTTT.

Remarks on this clonotype: A much bigger clone sits one base away, suggesting this may be a read error. The rearrangement links TRBV20-1 to TRBJ2-7; D possibly corresponds to TRBD2 (7 bases). The CDR3 totals 14 residues. CDR1 DFQATT and CDR2 SNEGSKA come from the germline V gene (reference sequence). This CDR3 is CSARRRGHPYGQYF. The CDR3 DNA reads TGCAGTGCTAGGAGGCGGGGGCATCCCTACGGGCAGTACTTC.

The chain couples TRBV7-6 to TRBJ2-1; D unresolved. V gave up 3 bases and J gave up 5 bases, with 11 bases separating them. Germline V gives CDR1 SGHVS, CDR2 FNYEAQ. The CDR3 loop spans 14 amino acids. The CDR3 protein is CASSFSRYHNEQFF. CDR3 sequence (DNA): TGTGCCAGCAGCTTCTCGAGATATCACAATGAGCAGTTCTTC.

This clonotype was detected a few times. J is TRBJ1-5 and V is TRBV20-1; TRBD1 might be the D (5 bases). Trimming shortened V by 6 bases and J by 7 bases, and 19 bases separated the two germline ends. Germline V CDR1 and CDR2: DFQATT, SNEGSKA (reference sequence). CDR3 length equals 14 residues. The CDR3 DNA reads TGCAGTGCCGCCCCAGGCAGGGTTGGGCAGCCCCAGCATTTT. This encodes CSAAPGRVGQPQHF.

The chain recombines TRBV6-1 with TRBJ1-6; TRBD1 matches 7 bases. The CDR3 spans 15 residues. V lost 3 bases to trimming and J lost 10 bases; unmatched junction nucleotides: 9. Per germline, CDR1 MNHNS and CDR2 SASEGT. CDR3 loop: CASSDPGNRGSPLHF. The DNA of the CDR3 is TGTGCCAGCAGTGATCCTGGGAACAGGGGATCACCCCTCCACTTT.

V gene TRBV27 combines with J gene TRBJ1-2, with 12 bases aligning to TRBD1. V was clipped by 6 bases and J by 7 bases; unmatched bases: 6. CDR3 size: 14 residues. CDR1 and CDR2 from the germline V gene are MNHEY and SMNVEV (reference sequence). The chain's CDR3 is CASRSGQGAGGYTF. The DNA for the CDR3 is TGTGCCAGCAGATCGGGACAGGGGGCCGGTGGCTACACCTTC.

In DNA, the CDR3 is TGCGCCAGCCAAGACTTGGGTGGCGGCTACACCTTC. Protein sequence: CASQDLGGGYTF. The chain uses TRBV4-1 and TRBJ1-2, with unresolved D. V was clipped by 8 bases and J by 8 bases, with 15 bases between them. Germline CDR1 is MGHRA and CDR2 is YSYEKL. This CDR3 contains 12 residues.

The V gene is TRBV20-1, the J gene TRBJ2-1; TRBD2 might be the D (5 bases). The CDR3 contains 10 residues. V was trimmed by 5 bases and J by 10 bases, leaving 9 bases between them. The germline gives CDR1 DFQATT, CDR2 SNEGSKA (reference sequence). In nucleotides, the CDR3 is TGCAGTGCTGGCCGGGAAGAGCAGTTCTTC. It codes for CSAGREEQFF.

This sequence joins TRBV6-6 and TRBJ1-3; no reliable D call. The CDR3 length is 15 residues. Germline lookup yields CDR1 MNHNY and CDR2 SVGAGI (reference sequence). V was pared by 0 bases and J by 4 bases, with 10 bases between. CDR3 protein: CASSYSYGYGNTIYF. CDR3 sequence (DNA): TGTGCCAGCAGTTACTCGTACGGGTACGGAAACACCATATATTTT.

Only a few counts were recorded for this clonotype. The chain links TRBV13 to TRBJ2-1; D is perhaps TRBD2 (6 bases). CDR1 is PRHDT and CDR2 is FYEKMQ in the germline V gene (reference sequence). The CDR3 has 13 residues. The V gene lost 5 bases and the J gene lost 4 bases, with 9 bases spanning the gap. CDR3 DNA sequence: TGTGCCAGCAGCGGGGGGACTTACAATGAGCAGTTCTTC. Residues: CASSGGTYNEQFF.

V and J are TRBV12-3 or TRBV12-4 and TRBJ1-1; D might be TRBD1 (5 bases). With 1 base removed from V and 0 bases from J, the gap between germline ends came to 12 bases. CDR3 length: 16 residues. CDR3 in DNA: TGTGCCAGCAGTTTAGGGCAGGGAAGGGTGAACACTGAAGCTTTCTTT. This gives the protein CASSLGQGRVNTEAFF.

The chain uses TRBV2 and TRBJ2-5; the D is unclear. The CDR3 totals 14 residues. V lost 1 base, J lost 4 bases, and 10 bases lay in between. Germline V CDR1 and CDR2: SNHLY, FYNNEI. The CDR3 nucleotides read TGTGCCAGCAGTGAAGACCCTCCCCGAGAGACCCAGTACTTC. This encodes CASSEDPPRETQYF.